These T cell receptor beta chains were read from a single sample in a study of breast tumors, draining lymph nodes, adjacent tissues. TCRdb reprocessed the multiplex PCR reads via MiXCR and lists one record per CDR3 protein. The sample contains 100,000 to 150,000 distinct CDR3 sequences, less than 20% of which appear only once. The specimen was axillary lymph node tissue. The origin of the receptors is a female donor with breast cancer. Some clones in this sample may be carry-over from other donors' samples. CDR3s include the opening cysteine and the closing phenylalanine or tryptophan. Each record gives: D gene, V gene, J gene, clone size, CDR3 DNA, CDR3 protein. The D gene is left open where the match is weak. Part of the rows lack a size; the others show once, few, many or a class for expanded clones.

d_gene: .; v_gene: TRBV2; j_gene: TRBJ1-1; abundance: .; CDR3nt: TGTGCCAGCAGTGGGGACCTTGGTACTGACGCTTTCTTT; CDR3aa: CASSGDLGTDAFF
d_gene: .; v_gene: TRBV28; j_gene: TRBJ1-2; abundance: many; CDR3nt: TGTGCCAGCACCAACTCACAGCGCCCCTATGGCTACACCTTC; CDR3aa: CASTNSQRPYGYTF
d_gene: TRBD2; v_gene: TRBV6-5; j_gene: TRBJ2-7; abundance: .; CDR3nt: TGTGCCAGCAGTTCCCCCACTAGCGGGACCCCCGAGCAGTACTTC; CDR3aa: CASSSPTSGTPEQYF
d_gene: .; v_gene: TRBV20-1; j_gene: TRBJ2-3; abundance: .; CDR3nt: TGCAGTGCACCGTCTAACACAGATACGCAGTATTTT; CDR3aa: CSAPSNTDTQYF
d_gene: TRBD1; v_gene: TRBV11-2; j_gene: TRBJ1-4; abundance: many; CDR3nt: TGTGCCAGCAGCACCAAGGGGGCGCAGGGCCTTAATGAAAAACTGTTTTTT; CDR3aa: CASSTKGAQGLNEKLFF
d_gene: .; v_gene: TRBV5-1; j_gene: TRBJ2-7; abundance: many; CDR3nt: TGCGCCAGCAGCGCCTACCCGACAGGCTGGCAGTACTTC; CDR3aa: CASSAYPTGWQYF
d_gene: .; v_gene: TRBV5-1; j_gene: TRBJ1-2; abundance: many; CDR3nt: TGCGCCAGCAGCCCGGGGGGAAACTATGGCTACACCTTC; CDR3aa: CASSPGGNYGYTF
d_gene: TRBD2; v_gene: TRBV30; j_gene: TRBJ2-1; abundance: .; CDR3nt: TGTGCCTGGAGCCCCCTCGGACTAGCCCCTCTTAATGAGCAGTTCTTC; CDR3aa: CAWSPLGLAPLNEQFF
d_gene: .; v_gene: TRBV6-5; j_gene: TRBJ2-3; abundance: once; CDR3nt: TGTGGCAGTAGTCGGACACGACAACCCACAGATACGCAGTATTTT; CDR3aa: CGSSRTRQPTDTQYF
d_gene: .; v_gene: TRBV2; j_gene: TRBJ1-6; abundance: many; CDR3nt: TGTGCCAGCAGTGAAGGGGGGGCCTCACCCCTCCACTTT; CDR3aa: CASSEGGASPLHF
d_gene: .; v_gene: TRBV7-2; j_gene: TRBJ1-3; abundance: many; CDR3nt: TGTGCCAGCAGCTATGGGACCGCCGGGGACACCATATATTTT; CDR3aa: CASSYGTAGDTIYF
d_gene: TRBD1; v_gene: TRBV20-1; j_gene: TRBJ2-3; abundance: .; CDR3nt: TGCAGTCCCAGGGGGCGCACAGATACGCAGTATTTT; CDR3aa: CSPRGRTDTQYF
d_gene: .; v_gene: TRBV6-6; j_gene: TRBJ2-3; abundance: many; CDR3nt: TGTGCCAGCAGTTACTCGACAGTAGATACGCAGTATTTT; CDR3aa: CASSYSTVDTQYF
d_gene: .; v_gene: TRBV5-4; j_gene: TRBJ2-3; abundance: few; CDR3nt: TGTGCCAGCAGCTTGTTATTAGATACGCAGTATTTT; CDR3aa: CASSLLLDTQYF
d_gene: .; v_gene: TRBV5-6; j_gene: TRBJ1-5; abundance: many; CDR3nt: TGTGCCAGCAGCTTGGGGGTTAGCAATCAGCCCCAGCATTTT; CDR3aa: CASSLGVSNQPQHF
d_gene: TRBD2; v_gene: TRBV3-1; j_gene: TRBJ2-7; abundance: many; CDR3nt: TGTGCCAGCAGCCACGGGGGGTGGGACTACGAGCAGTACTTC; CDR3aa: CASSHGGWDYEQYF
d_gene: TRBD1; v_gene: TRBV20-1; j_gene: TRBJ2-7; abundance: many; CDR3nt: TGCAGTGCCGGACTGACAGGGAACAACGAGCAGTACTTC; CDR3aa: CSAGLTGNNEQYF
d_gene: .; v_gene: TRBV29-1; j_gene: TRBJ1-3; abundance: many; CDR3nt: TGCAGCGTTGACGAAGACACCATATATTTT; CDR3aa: CSVDEDTIYF
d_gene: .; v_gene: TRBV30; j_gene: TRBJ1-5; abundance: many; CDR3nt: TGTGCCTGGAGTGGAGGGGAGCGGCAGCCCCAGCATTTT; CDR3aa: CAWSGGERQPQHF
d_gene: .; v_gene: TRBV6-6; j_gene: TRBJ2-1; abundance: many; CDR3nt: TGTGCCAGCAGTTACTCCAACAATGAGCAGTTCTTC; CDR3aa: CASSYSNNEQFF
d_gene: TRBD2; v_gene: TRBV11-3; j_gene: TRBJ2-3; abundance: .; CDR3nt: TGTGCCGGCAGCTTGACTAGCGGCCTCACAGATACGCAGTATTTT; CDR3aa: CAGSLTSGLTDTQYF
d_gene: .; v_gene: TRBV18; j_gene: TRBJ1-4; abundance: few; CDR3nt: TGTGCCAGCTCACCAGAGGGGAGGCGTGAAAAACTGTTTTTT; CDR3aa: CASSPEGRREKLFF
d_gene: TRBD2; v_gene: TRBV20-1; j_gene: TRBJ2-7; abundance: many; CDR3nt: TGCAGTGCTGGGGAGGGAGGGCCGTACGAGCAGTACTTC; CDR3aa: CSAGEGGPYEQYF
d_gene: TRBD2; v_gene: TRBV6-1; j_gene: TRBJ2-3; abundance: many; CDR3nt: TGTGCCAGCAGACTAGCGGCCACAGATACGCAGTATTTT; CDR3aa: CASRLAATDTQYF
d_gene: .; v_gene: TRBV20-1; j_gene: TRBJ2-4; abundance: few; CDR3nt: TGCAGTGCTAGAGATTTGCGAGACGGGCTAGCCAAAAACATTCAGTACTTC; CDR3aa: CSARDLRDGLAKNIQYF
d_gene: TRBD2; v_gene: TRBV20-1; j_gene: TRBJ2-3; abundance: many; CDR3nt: TGCAGTGCCCCATCAGAGCGGGAGGCTAAAGATACGCAGTATTTT; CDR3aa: CSAPSEREAKDTQYF
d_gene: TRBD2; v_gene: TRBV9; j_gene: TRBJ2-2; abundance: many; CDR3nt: TGTGCCAGCAGCGGAGGGGGAGAGCGGGGGGTAAACACCGGGGAGCTGTTTTTT; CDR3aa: CASSGGGERGVNTGELFF
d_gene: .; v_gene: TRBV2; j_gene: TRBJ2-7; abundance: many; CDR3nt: TGTGCCAGCAGTGAGGACAACAACCAACGCGAGCAGTACTTC; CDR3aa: CASSEDNNQREQYF
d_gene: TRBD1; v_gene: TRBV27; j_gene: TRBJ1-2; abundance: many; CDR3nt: TGTGCCACGAGACAGGGGGCGGCCGATGGCTACACCTTC; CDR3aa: CATRQGAADGYTF
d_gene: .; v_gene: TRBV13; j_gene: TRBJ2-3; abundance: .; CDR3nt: TGTGCCAGCAGCTTAGCCCGGGGCGCAGATACGCAGTATTTT; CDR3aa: CASSLARGADTQYF
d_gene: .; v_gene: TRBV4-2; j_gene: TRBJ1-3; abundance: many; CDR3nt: TGTGCCAGCAGCCAAGATTTAGGCGGAAACACCATATATTTT; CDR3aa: CASSQDLGGNTIYF
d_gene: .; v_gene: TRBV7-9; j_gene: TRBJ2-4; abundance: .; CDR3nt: TGTGCCAGCAGCTTAAGTTGGGAGTTCTACATTCAGTACTTC; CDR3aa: CASSLSWEFYIQYF
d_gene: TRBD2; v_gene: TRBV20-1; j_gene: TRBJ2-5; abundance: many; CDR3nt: TGCAGTGCGCGGACTAGCAGCTACCAAGAGACCCAGTACTTC; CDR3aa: CSARTSSYQETQYF
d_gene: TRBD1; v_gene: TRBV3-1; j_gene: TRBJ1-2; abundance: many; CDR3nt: TGTGCCAGCAGCCAATTGGGACAGTCTCTGGGCTACACCTTC; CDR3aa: CASSQLGQSLGYTF
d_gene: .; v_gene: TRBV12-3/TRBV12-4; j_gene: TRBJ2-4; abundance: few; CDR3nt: TGTGCCAGTACGAGGGCATCCGCAGGACAAAGCATTCAGTACTTC; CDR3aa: CASTRASAGQSIQYF
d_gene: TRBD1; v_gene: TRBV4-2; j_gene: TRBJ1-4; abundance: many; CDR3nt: TGTGCCAGCAGCCCAGAAGGGACAGGGGAGGAAAAACTGTTTTTT; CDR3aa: CASSPEGTGEEKLFF
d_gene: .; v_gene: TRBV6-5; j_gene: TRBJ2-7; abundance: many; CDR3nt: TGTGCCAGCAGTAGATCCGGGACATCCTTTAACGAGCAGTACTTC; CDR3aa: CASSRSGTSFNEQYF
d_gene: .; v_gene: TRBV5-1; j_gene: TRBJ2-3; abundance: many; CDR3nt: TGCGCCAGCAGCTTGGTGGGGGAGGGCACAGATACGCAGTATTTT; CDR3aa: CASSLVGEGTDTQYF
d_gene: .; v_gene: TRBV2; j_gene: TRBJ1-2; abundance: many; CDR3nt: TGTGCCAGCAGTTTTCGACAGGCCGTGGGACTTGGCTACACCTTC; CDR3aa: CASSFRQAVGLGYTF
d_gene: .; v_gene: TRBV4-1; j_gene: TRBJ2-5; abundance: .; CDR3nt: TGCGCCGGCAGCCAAGAGGGGCACAAGAAAGAGACCCAGTACTTC; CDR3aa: CAGSQEGHKKETQYF
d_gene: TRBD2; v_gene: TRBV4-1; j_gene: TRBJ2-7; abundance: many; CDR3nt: TGCGCCAGCAGCCAAGACGGGCAGCGGGGGTCGTACGAGCAGTACTTC; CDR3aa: CASSQDGQRGSYEQYF